This T cell receptor beta chain was sequenced during a study of T cells in Graves' hyperthyroidism and ophthalmopathy. It was RNA transcripts that yielded the amplified TCR beta CDR3 regions. First-round RT-PCR of the TCR CDR3 relied on the HTBI primer set. From the multiplex PCR reads, TCRdb called clonotypes with MiXCR, one entry per CDR3 protein. Of some 700,000 distinct CDR3 sequences in the sample, approximately 15% were seen once. Germline CDR1 reads MNHNS; CDR2 reads SASEGT. The CDR3 totals 15 residues. J lost 5 bases, V lost 5 bases, and 7 bases had no gene match. This clonotype was found many times.

V usage is TRBV6-1 and J usage is TRBJ2-5, with 11 bases fitting TRBD2. Material: blood. This TCR derives from a man between 45 and 60 years old with Graves' hyperthyroidism. CDR3 region: CASSHPLAGEETQYF. The CDR3 DNA follows: TGTGCCAGCAGTCACCCACTAGCGGGAGAGGAGACCCAGTACTTC.